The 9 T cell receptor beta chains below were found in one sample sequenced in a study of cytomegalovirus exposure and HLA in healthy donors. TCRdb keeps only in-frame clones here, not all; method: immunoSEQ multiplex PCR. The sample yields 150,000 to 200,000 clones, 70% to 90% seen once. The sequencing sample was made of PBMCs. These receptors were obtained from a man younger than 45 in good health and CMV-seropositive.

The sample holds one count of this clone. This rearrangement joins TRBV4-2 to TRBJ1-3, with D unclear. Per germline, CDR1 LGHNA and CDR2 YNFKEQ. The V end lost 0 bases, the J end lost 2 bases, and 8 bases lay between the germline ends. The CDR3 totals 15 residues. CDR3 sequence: CASSQDPTTGNTIYF. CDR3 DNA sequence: TGTGCCAGCAGCCAAGATCCTACGACTGGAAACACCATATATTTT.

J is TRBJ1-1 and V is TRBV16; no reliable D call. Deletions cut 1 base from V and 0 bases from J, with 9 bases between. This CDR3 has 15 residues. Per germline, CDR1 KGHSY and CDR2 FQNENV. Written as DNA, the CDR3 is TGTGCCAGCAGCCAATTTCCCGGGGTGAACACTGAAGCTTTCTTT. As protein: CASSQFPGVNTEAFF.

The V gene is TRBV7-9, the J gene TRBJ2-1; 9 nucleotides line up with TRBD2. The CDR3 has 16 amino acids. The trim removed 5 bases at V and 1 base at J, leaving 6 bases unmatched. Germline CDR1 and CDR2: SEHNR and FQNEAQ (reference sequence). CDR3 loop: CASSAPLAGSYNEQFF. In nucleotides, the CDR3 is TGTGCCAGCAGCGCTCCACTAGCGGGTTCCTACAATGAGCAGTTCTTC.

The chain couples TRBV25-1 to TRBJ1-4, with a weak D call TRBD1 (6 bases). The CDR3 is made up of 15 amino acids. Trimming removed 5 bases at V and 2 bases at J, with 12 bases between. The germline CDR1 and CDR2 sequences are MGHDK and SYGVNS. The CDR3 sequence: CASSNPGHTNEKLFF. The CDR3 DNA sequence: TGTGCCAGCAGTAACCCGGGACACACTAATGAAAAACTGTTTTTT.

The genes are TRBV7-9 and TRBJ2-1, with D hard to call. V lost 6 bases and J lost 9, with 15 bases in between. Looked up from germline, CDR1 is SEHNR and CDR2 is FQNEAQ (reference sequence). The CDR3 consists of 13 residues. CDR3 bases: TGTGCCAGCAGTCGAACGCAAGCGAGTGAGCAGTTCTTC. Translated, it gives CASSRTQASEQFF.

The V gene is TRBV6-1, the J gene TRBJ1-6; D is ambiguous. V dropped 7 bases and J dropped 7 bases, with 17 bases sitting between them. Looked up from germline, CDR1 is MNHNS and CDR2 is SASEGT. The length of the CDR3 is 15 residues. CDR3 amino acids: CASTANSHGNSPLHF. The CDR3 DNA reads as TGTGCCAGCACGGCCAACTCCCACGGGAATTCACCCCTCCACTTT.

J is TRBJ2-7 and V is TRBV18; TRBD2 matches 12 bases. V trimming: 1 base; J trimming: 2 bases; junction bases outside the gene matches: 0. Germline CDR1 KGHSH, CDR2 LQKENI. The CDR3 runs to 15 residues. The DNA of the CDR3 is TGTGCCAGCTCACCACGGACTAGCGGGGCCTACGAGCAGTACTTC. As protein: CASSPRTSGAYEQYF.

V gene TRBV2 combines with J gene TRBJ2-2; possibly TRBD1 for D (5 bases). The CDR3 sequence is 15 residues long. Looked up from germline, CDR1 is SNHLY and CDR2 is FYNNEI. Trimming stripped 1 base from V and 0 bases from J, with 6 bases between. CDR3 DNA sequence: TGTGCCAGCAGTGAAGGCAGGGCGAACACCGGGGAGCTGTTTTTT. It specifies CASSEGRANTGELFF.

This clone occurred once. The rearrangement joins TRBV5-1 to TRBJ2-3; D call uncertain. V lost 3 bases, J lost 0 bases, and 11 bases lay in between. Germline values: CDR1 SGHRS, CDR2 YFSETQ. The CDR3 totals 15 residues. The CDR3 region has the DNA TGCGCCAGCAGCTCCTCAGCGACTAGCACAGATACGCAGTATTTT. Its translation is CASSSSATSTDTQYF. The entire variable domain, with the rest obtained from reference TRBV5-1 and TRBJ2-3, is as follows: KAGVTQTPRYLIKTRGQQVTLSCSPISGHRSVSWYQQTPGQGLQFLFEYFSETQRNKGNFPGRFSGRQFSNSRSEMNVSTLELGDSALYLCASSSSATSTDTQYFGPGTRLTVL.